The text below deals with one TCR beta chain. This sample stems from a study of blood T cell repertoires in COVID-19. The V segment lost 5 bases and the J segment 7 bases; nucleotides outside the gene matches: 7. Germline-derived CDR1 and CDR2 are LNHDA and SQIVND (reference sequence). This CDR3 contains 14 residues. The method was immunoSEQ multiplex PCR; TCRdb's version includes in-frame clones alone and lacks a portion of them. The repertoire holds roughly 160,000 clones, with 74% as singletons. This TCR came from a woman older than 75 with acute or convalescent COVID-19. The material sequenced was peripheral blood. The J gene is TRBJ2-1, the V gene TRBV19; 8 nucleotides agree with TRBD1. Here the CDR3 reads CASSADRVNNEQFF. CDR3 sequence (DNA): TGTGCCAGTAGTGCGGACAGGGTGAATAATGAGCAGTTCTTC.